This TCR beta chain came from a study of blood T cell repertoires in COVID-19. Per the original data handling: Amplification of reference gene primers was used by the study to estimate nucleated cell counts. Repertoires were generated with immunoSEQ multiplex PCR, while TCRdb's copy carries only in-frame clones and drops some. V and J calls and clone size are as listed in that table; D and trimming were resolved from the DNA. This table has over 250,000 clones, over 75% appearing once. This clone came up a few times. Germline loops: CDR1 MNHEY, CDR2 SMNVEV (reference sequence). The CDR3 length is 15 residues. V lost 6 bases and J lost 11, with 20 bases in between.

The TCR originated in a woman aged 25 to 39 with acute or convalescent COVID-19. Source material: peripheral blood. The genes are TRBV27 and TRBJ1-6, with a possible D match to TRBD1 (6 bases). The CDR3 sequence: CASSYSVQGDPPLHF. The CDR3 coding sequence is TGTGCCAGCAGCTACTCGGTACAGGGAGATCCACCCCTCCACTTT.